This T cell receptor beta chain derives from a study of T cells in Graves' hyperthyroidism and ophthalmopathy. Overall study results and limits: The model identified upcoming ophthalmopathy a median approximately 6.5 months ahead of onset.

This clonotype was found many times. Its antigen is undetermined. TCR beta CDR3 region amplification was performed from RNA transcripts. HTBI primers were employed in a first-round RT-PCR of the TCR CDR3. Each CDR3 protein is one row after TCRdb ran MiXCR on the multiplex PCR reads. There are some 500,000 distinct CDR3 sequences in the sample; about 16% occur only once, and approximately 32% lies in the top ten. A NOSPECS grade of at least 4, a Clinical Activity Score of at least 3 and duration under 3 months were recorded in ophthalmopathy patients. The PBMCs had their origin in approximately 10 ml of fresh peripheral blood. V was trimmed by 5 bases and J by 4 bases, leaving 11 bases between them. CDR3 length: 13 residues. Germline CDR1 is SGHVS and CDR2 is FQNEAQ.

This chain joins TRBV7-8 and TRBJ2-5; no definite D call. The material sequenced was blood. The source of this sequence is a woman in her 30s with Graves' ophthalmopathy. This chain's CDR3 is CASSLGFTETQYF. The CDR3 coding sequence is TGTGCCAGCAGCCTAGGGTTTACAGAGACCCAGTACTTC.